These 29 T cell receptor beta chains were sequenced from one sample in a study of long-term antiretroviral therapy in people with HIV. This was the immunoSEQ v3.0 assay at survey level. Using immunoSEQ multiplex PCR, the repertoire was profiled, and TCRdb retains in-frame clones only, with some absent. The sample gives some 34,000 clones, approximately 96% of which show up once; less than 2.5% is in the top ten. The input for sequencing was unsorted PBMCs, taken 6.6 years after starting antiretroviral therapy. Receptors were obtained from a man under 40 with HIV.

The chain uses TRBV6-5 and TRBJ2-3; 8 nucleotides match TRBD1. CDR1 MNHEY and CDR2 SVGAGI come from the germline V gene. Losses at the gene ends were 6 bases for V and 4 bases for J; bases not matched to a gene: 9. The CDR3 is made up of 15 amino acids. The CDR3 DNA follows: TGTGCCAGCAGCCGACCGACAGGGGTTGCAGATACGCAGTATTTT. It codes for CASSRPTGVADTQYF.

The V and J genes are TRBV14 and TRBJ2-7; D ambiguous. The V gene lost 4 bases and the J gene lost 6 bases, with 10 bases spanning the gap. Germline assignment: CDR1 SGHDN and CDR2 FVKESK. The CDR3 contains 12 residues. The CDR3 DNA follows: TGTGCCAGCAGCCCAGGCTTACGCGAGCAGTACTTC. Translation gives CASSPGLREQYF. The full variable domain, completed using reference TRBV14 and TRBJ2-7, is EAGVTQFPSHSVIEKGQTVTLRCDPISGHDNLYWYRRVMGKEIKFLLHFVKESKQDESGMPNNRFLAERTGGTYSTLKVQPAELEDSGVYFCASSPGLREQYFGPGTRLTVT.

The chain combines TRBV7-6 with TRBJ2-7; TRBD1 agrees at 9 bases. The CDR3 spans 17 residues. Trimming took 5 bases from V and 6 from J; bases not matched to a gene: 17. The V gene's germline CDR1 is SGHVS and CDR2 FNYEAQ. The CDR3 spells CASSAITGTGLSFEQYF. The CDR3 DNA follows: TGTGCCAGCAGCGCCATAACCGGGACAGGGCTATCTTTCGAGCAGTACTTC.

In nucleotides, the CDR3 is TGCGCCAGCAGCTTGGTAGGCAGGAACACTGAAGCTTTCTTT. Its translation is CASSLVGRNTEAFF. This chain joins TRBV5-1 and TRBJ1-1; no clear D. The germline V and J ends were trimmed by 0 bases and 1 base, with 7 bases remaining between them. This CDR3 has 14 residues. The V gene's germline CDR1 is SGHRS and CDR2 YFSETQ.

This sequence joins TRBV4-1 and TRBJ2-7; 12 bases align to TRBD2. The CDR3 is 17 amino acids. The V gene's germline CDR1 is MGHRA and CDR2 YSYEKL. The junction had 7 bases not matched to a gene; V was cut back by 0 bases and J by 4 bases. The chain's CDR3 is CASSQELAGGVTYEQYF. As DNA, the CDR3 is TGCGCCAGCAGCCAAGAACTAGCGGGGGGCGTTACTTACGAGCAGTACTTC.

The chain joins TRBV7-8 to TRBJ1-1; 7 nucleotides align to TRBD1. CDR1 and CDR2 (germline): SGHVS, FQNEAQ. V dropped 3 bases and J dropped 0; count of bases not matched to a gene: 10. CDR3 length: 17 amino acids. CDR3 in DNA: TGTGCCAGCAGCTTTGAGGACAGGACATTTATGAACACTGAAGCTTTCTTT. It translates to CASSFEDRTFMNTEAFF.

The chain links TRBV30 to TRBJ1-1; TRBD1 is a possible D gene (5 bases). The CDR3 spans 14 residues. Trimming took off 2 bases at V and 0 bases at J, with 10 bases between the two ends. Germline lookup yields CDR1 GTSNPN and CDR2 SVGIG (reference sequence). CDR3 DNA sequence: TGTGCCTGGAGTAGGGGAGACCTGAACACTGAAGCTTTCTTT. This gives the protein CAWSRGDLNTEAFF.

This chain links TRBV7-3 with TRBJ1-1; D gene ambiguous. The CDR3 totals 15 residues. The germline V gene encodes CDR1 SGHTA and CDR2 FQGTGA. Between the trimmed V and J ends, which lost 5 bases and 2 bases, there was a span of 15 bases. The CDR3 DNA follows: TGTGCCAGCAGCATACCCCATACAGTCAACACTGAAGCTTTCTTT. Amino acid sequence: CASSIPHTVNTEAFF.

This sequence joins TRBV10-3 and TRBJ2-7; D possibly matches TRBD1 or TRBD2 (5 bases each). The CDR3 sequence is 12 residues long. CDR1 and CDR2 (germline): ENHRY, SYGVKD. V was trimmed by 11 bases and J by 3 bases, leaving 14 bases between them. The CDR3 region has the DNA TGTGCCGGGGGACCCGGAGGCTACGAGCAGTACTTC. Translating it yields CAGGPGGYEQYF.

This clone was observed once. V is TRBV5-4 and J is TRBJ2-1, with D tentatively TRBD1 (6 bases). V lost 5 bases and J 5 bases, leaving 17 bases between the germline ends. Germline V lookup: CDR1 SGHNT, CDR2 YYREEE (reference sequence). There are 15 residues in the CDR3. The CDR3 is CASSFQGRFDNEQFF. The CDR3 DNA sequence: TGTGCCAGCAGTTTTCAGGGGAGATTCGACAATGAGCAGTTCTTC.

The chain employs TRBV12-5 and TRBJ2-7; 8 bases are a match to TRBD1. V shed 4 bases, J shed 6 bases, and the junction held 8 bases outside the gene matches. The CDR3 runs 14 residues. CDR1 is LGHNT, CDR2 FRNRAP, per germline. The CDR3 loop reads CASGSGTGGREQYF. In DNA form, the CDR3 reads TGTGCTAGTGGTTCCGGGACAGGAGGACGCGAGCAGTACTTC.

V usage is TRBV6-5 and J usage is TRBJ2-7; 10 bases are shared with TRBD1. The CDR3 contains 15 residues. Germline CDR1 MNHEY, CDR2 SVGAGI. V was clipped by 0 bases and J by 5 bases; unmatched bases: 4. The CDR3 DNA follows: TGTGCCAGCAGTTACTCGGCGGGACAGGGGAACGAGCAGTACTTC. Its translation is CASSYSAGQGNEQYF.

V is TRBV19 and J is TRBJ2-3; D tentatively reads TRBD1 or TRBD2 (6 bases each). Deletions cut 10 bases from V and 4 bases from J, with 18 bases between. The CDR3 extends over 14 amino acids. From germline, CDR1 is LNHDA and CDR2 SQIVND (reference sequence). CDR3 residues: CATKEGGLADTQYF. The CDR3 nucleotides read TGTGCCACTAAAGAGGGGGGCTTGGCAGATACGCAGTATTTT.

V usage is TRBV7-9 and J usage is TRBJ1-2; 7 nucleotides line up with TRBD1. This CDR3 region has 14 residues. Germline V gives CDR1 SEHNR, CDR2 FQNEAQ (reference sequence). After removal of 8 bases from V and 0 bases from J, the junction contained 6 bases not matched to a gene. The CDR3 reads CASGRTGANYGYTF. In nucleotides, the CDR3 is TGTGCCAGCGGGAGAACAGGGGCTAACTATGGCTACACCTTC.

The genes are TRBV9 and TRBJ2-1, with D tentatively TRBD2 (6 bases). Germline CDR1 SGDLS, CDR2 YYNGEE. The CDR3 runs 15 residues. V was clipped by 0 bases and J by 7 bases, with 14 bases between them. The DNA for the CDR3 is TGTGCCAGCAGCGTAGTTTGGGGAGGCACAAATGAGCAGTTCTTC. Translated, it gives CASSVVWGGTNEQFF.

This clone was recorded only once. The chain employs TRBV19 and TRBJ2-5; 14 nucleotides line up with TRBD2. Trimming removed 6 bases from V and 6 bases from J; junction bases left unmatched: 9. The CDR3 totals 16 residues. The germline V gene has CDR1 LNHDA and CDR2 SQIVND (reference sequence). The CDR3 protein is CASSQSGTSGSKTQYF. CDR3 DNA: TGTGCCAGTAGCCAATCCGGGACTAGCGGGAGTAAGACCCAGTACTTC. The entire variable domain, with the rest obtained from reference TRBV19 and TRBJ2-5, is as follows: DGGITQSPKYLFRKEGQNVTLSCEQNLNHDAMYWYRQDPGQGLRLIYYSQIVNDFQKGDIAEGYSVSREKKESFPLTVTSAQKNPTAFYLCASSQSGTSGSKTQYFGPGTRLLVL.

This chain uses TRBV7-2 with TRBJ2-7; unclear D gene. Germline V lookup: CDR1 SGHTA, CDR2 FQGNSA. The CDR3 runs 12 residues. V dropped 5 bases and J dropped 4 bases, with 9 bases sitting between them. The chain's CDR3 is CASSLRFYEQYF. Written as DNA, the CDR3 is TGTGCCAGCAGCCTCAGGTTTTACGAGCAGTACTTC.

The J gene is TRBJ2-3, the V gene TRBV29-1, with TRBD1 as a possible D gene (5 bases). V dropped 3 bases and J dropped 0 bases, with 13 bases sitting between them. Germline CDR1 reads SQVTM; CDR2 reads ANQGSEA. This CDR3 region has 15 residues. The CDR3 nucleotides read TGCAGCGTTGACACGGCGGCAGGGAGCACAGATACGCAGTATTTT. This encodes CSVDTAAGSTDTQYF.

The chain is built from TRBV5-1 and TRBJ2-7, with 9 nucleotides matching TRBD1. CDR3 length equals 14 residues. The V and J ends lost 7 bases and 0 bases, in that order; junction bases with no gene match: 5. Germline CDR1 SGHRS, CDR2 YFSETQ. The CDR3 DNA follows: TGCGCCAGCGCGGGACAGGGCGTCTCCTACGAGCAGTACTTC. It encodes CASAGQGVSYEQYF.

The rearrangement joins TRBV27 to TRBJ1-2, with TRBD1 as a possible D gene (6 bases). Per germline, CDR1 MNHEY and CDR2 SMNVEV (reference sequence). This CDR3 region has 13 residues. V was cut by 2 bases and J by 7 bases, with 11 bases left in between. The CDR3 sequence: CASSLTGASGYTF. The CDR3 coding sequence is TGTGCCAGCAGTTTAACGGGGGCCTCTGGCTACACCTTC.

The rearrangement uses TRBV6-6 and TRBJ1-1; D unresolved. The CDR3 runs to 13 residues. Germline V gives CDR1 MNHNY, CDR2 SVGAGI (reference sequence). V lost 4 bases, J lost 2 bases, and 8 bases lay in between. CDR3 nucleotides: TGTGCCAGCAGTTCCCTGGACAACACTGAAGCTTTCTTT. Translated, it gives CASSSLDNTEAFF.

The genes are TRBV6-6 and TRBJ2-1; no definite D call. Germline V gene data show CDR1 as MNHNY and CDR2 as SVGAGI (reference sequence). Deletions cut 7 bases from V and 0 bases from J, with 7 bases between. This CDR3 spans 13 amino acids. CDR3 residues: CASTQSSYNEQFF. The CDR3, as DNA: TGTGCCAGCACTCAAAGCTCCTACAATGAGCAGTTCTTC.

The chain joins TRBV4-1 to TRBJ2-1; D may be TRBD2 (6 bases). With 6 bases removed from V and 8 bases from J, the gap between germline ends came to 14 bases. Germline V CDR1 and CDR2: MGHRA, YSYEKL. The CDR3 spans 13 residues. CDR3 in DNA: TGCGCCAGCAGAGCGACTAGTCGGGATGAGCAGTTCTTC. It encodes CASRATSRDEQFF.

This chain connects TRBV5-4 to TRBJ1-2; D is possibly TRBD1 (5 bases). This CDR3 is 14 amino acids long. Germline assignment: CDR1 SGHNT and CDR2 YYREEE (reference sequence). The V and J ends lost 4 bases and 2 bases respectively, with 12 bases between them. The CDR3 DNA is TGTGCCAGCAGCCTCCGAGACAGCAACTATGGCTACACCTTC. It translates to CASSLRDSNYGYTF.

This chain links TRBV21-1 with TRBJ1-4; the table assigns TRBD1, which was not confirmed against the DNA. TRBV21-1 is a pseudogene. The CDR3 consists of 14 residues. CDR3 DNA: TGTGCCAGCAGCATGGGACAGGGTACGGAAAAACTGTTTTTT. Encoded protein: CASSMGQGTEKLFF.

For this clone: The germline gene is not matched at one end of the junction; a read error may be the cause. In DNA form, the CDR3 reads TGTGCCAGCAGCTTATCCGGGGCGCTATTAGTGGTCTTC. It translates to CASSLSGALLVVF. The gene calls are TRBV7-9 and TRBJ2-1; the D call may be TRBD1 or TRBD2 (5 bases each). The CDR3 contains 13 residues. The germline gives CDR1 SEHNR, CDR2 FQNEAQ (reference sequence).

The chain employs TRBV5-4 and TRBJ2-1, with TRBD1 identical over 10 bases. Germline assignment: CDR1 SGHNT and CDR2 YYREEE (reference sequence). The length of the CDR3 is 15 residues. With 4 bases clipped from V and 6 bases from J, the junction kept 7 bases outside the gene matches. The CDR3 DNA follows: TGTGCCAGCAGCGACCGGGACAGGGGAATCAATGAGCAGTTCTTC. Its translation is CASSDRDRGINEQFF. The full variable domain, with the rest looked up from reference TRBV5-4 and TRBJ2-1, is ETGVTQSPTHLIKTRGQQVTLRCSSQSGHNTVSWYQQALGQGPQFIFQYYREEENGRGNFPPRFSGLQFPNYSSELNVNALELDDSALYLCASSDRDRGINEQFFGPGTRLTVL.

The J gene is TRBJ1-1, the V gene TRBV5-8, with TRBD1 matching 8 bases. Germline V lookup: CDR1 SGHTS, CDR2 YDEGEE. The CDR3 is 15 residues long. J gave up 7 bases and V 0 bases, and 8 bases lay outside the gene matches. The CDR3 DNA is TGTGCCAGCAGCTTGGACGGCAGGGGGCTTGTTGAAGCTTTCTTT. Residues: CASSLDGRGLVEAFF. The entire variable domain, with the rest obtained from reference TRBV5-8 and TRBJ1-1, is as follows: EAGVTQSPTHLIKTRGQQATLRCSPISGHTSVYWYQQALGLGLQFLLWYDEGEERNRGNFPPRFSGRQFPNYSSELNVNALELEDSALYLCASSLDGRGLVEAFFGQGTRLTVV.

J is TRBJ2-7 and V is TRBV7-8; unclear D gene. CDR1 is SGHVS, CDR2 FQNEAQ, per germline. Trimming took 2 bases from V and 5 from J, leaving 10 bases between them. This CDR3 comprises 13 residues. CDR3 protein: CASSLTLSNEQYF. CDR3 nucleotides: TGTGCCAGCAGCTTAACTTTGTCCAACGAGCAGTACTTC.